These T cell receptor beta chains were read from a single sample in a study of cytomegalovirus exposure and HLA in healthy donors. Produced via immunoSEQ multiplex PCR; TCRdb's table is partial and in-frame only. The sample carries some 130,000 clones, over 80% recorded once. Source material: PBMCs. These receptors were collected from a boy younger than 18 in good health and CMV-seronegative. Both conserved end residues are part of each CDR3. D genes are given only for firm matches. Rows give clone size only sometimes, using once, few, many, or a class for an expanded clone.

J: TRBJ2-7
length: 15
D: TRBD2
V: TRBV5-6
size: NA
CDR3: CASSLGGGWTYEQYF
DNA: TGTGCCAGCAGTCTGGGGGGAGGGTGGACCTACGAGCAGTACTTC

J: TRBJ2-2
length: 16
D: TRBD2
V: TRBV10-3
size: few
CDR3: CAIRSSGRANTGELFF
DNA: TGTGCCATCAGGAGTAGCGGGAGGGCTAACACCGGGGAGCTGTTTTTT

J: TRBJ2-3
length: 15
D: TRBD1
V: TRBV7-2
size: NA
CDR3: CASSRTGTGVDTQYF
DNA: TGTGCCAGCAGCCGAACCGGGACAGGGGTCGATACGCAGTATTTT

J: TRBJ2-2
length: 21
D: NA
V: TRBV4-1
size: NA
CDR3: CASSQDRPAGTERSRGGELFF
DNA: TGCGCCAGCAGCCAAGATAGACCCGCAGGGACTGAACGATCTCGAGGCGGGGAGCTGTTTTTT

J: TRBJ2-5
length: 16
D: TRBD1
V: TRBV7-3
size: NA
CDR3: CASSLRDRGRGETQYF
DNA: TGTGCCAGCAGCTTAAGGGACAGGGGGCGGGGAGAGACCCAGTACTTC

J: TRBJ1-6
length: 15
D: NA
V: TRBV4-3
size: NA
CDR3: CASSLTGTAESPLHF
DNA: TGCGCCAGCAGCCTAACCGGGACTGCGGAATCACCCCTCCACTTT

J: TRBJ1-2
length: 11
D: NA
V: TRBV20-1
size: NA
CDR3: CSGNRDFGYTF
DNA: TGCAGCGGTAACAGGGATTTTGGCTACACCTTC

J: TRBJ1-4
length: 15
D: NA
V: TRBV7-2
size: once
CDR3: CASSLLRGKREKLFF
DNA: TGTGCCAGCAGCTTATTACGGGGAAAGAGGGAAAAACTGTTTTTT

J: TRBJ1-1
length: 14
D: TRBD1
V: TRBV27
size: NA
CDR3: CASSLDRGPTEAFF
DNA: TGTGCCAGCAGTTTGGACAGGGGGCCCACTGAAGCTTTCTTT

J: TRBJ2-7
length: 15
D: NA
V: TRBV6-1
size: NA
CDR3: CASMMIPGLTYEQYF
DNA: TGTGCCAGCATGATGATTCCGGGTCTTACCTACGAGCAGTACTTC

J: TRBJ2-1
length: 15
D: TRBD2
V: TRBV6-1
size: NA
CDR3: CASSDLAGGYNEQFF
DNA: TGTGCCAGCAGTGACTTAGCGGGAGGGTACAATGAGCAGTTCTTC

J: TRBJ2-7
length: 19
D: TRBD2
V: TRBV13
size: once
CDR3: CASSLSPSGLAGLGGEQYF
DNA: TGTGCCAGCAGCTTATCCCCCTCGGGACTAGCGGGACTCGGAGGGGAGCAGTACTTC

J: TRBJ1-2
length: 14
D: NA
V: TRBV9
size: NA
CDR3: CASSVTAINYGYTF
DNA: TGTGCCAGCAGCGTAACCGCGATTAACTATGGCTACACCTTC

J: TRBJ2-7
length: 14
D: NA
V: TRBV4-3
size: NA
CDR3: CASSQSRTDYEQYF
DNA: TGCGCCAGCAGCCAATCAAGGACAGACTACGAGCAGTACTTC

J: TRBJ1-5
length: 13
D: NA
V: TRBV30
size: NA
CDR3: CAWRESLDQPQHF
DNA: TGTGCCTGGAGGGAGTCCCTGGATCAGCCCCAGCATTTT

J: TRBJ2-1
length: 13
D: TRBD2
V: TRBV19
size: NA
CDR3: CASSMGGSHEQFF
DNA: TGTGCCAGTAGTATGGGCGGGAGCCATGAGCAGTTCTTC

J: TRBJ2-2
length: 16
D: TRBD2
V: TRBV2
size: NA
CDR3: CASSASSGRNTGELFF
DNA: TGTGCCAGCAGTGCCTCTAGCGGGAGAAACACCGGGGAGCTGTTTTTT

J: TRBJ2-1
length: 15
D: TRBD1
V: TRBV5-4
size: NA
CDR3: CASSLEAPGGDEQFF
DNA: TGTGCCAGCAGCTTGGAGGCCCCAGGGGGCGATGAGCAGTTCTTC

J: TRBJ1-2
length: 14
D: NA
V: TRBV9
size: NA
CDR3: CASSPLRDPYGYTF
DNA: TGTGCCAGCAGCCCCCTAAGAGATCCCTATGGCTACACCTTC

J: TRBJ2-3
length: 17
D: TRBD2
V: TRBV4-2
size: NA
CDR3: CASSQDRAGGPGDTQYF
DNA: TGTGCCAGCAGCCAAGATCGAGCGGGAGGGCCCGGGGATACGCAGTATTTT